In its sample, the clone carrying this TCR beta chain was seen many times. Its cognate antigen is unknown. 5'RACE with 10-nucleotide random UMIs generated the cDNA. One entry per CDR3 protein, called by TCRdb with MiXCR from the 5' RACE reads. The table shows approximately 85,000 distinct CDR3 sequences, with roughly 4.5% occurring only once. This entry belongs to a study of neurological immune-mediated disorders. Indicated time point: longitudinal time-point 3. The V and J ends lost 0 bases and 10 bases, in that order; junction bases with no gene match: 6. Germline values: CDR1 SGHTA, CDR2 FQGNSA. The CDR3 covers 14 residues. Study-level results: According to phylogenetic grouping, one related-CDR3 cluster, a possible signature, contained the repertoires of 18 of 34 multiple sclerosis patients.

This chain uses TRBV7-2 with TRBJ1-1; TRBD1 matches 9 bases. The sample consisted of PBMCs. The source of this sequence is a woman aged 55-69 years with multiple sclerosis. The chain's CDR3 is CASSLAPGTGRAFF. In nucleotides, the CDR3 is TGTGCCAGCAGCTTAGCTCCCGGGACAGGGAGAGCTTTCTTT.